This T cell receptor beta chain was sequenced for a study of molecular identifiers for immune sequencing clone quantification. TCRdb independently ran MiXCR on the PCR reads; one entry per CDR3 protein. The data contain about half a million distinct CDR3 sequences, approximately 25% of them seen just once; the ten biggest clones take up 0.76%. A remark on this clonotype: Its matching antigen is unknown.

Naive CD8 library inputs spanned about 17,000 to 1,100,000 sorted cells and 10%, 30% or 50% RNA. Study results and limitations: The share of molecules held by clones above 20 RNA copies was over 98% in effector cells and under 1% in naive cells.

The CDR3 is 15 amino acids. The V end was cut by 2 bases, the J end by 2 bases, with 14 bases between. Per germline, CDR1 SGDLS and CDR2 YYNGEE. Source material: naive CD8+ T cells from blood, with Jurkat cell RNA spiked in. The subset denotes: FACS-sorted CD8+CD4-CCR7+CD45RA+ naive T cells. This clonotype originated in a human donor in good health. Some libraries in this study had Jurkat cell RNA spiked in. The chain combines TRBV9 with TRBJ2-7; possibly TRBD2 for D (6 bases). This chain's CDR3 is CASSVSGSPTYEQYF. CDR3 nucleotides: TGTGCCAGCAGCGTTAGCGGAAGCCCTACCTACGAGCAGTACTTC.